A single sample gave rise to the 15 T cell receptor beta chains below, sequenced in a study of cytomegalovirus exposure and HLA in healthy donors. This PCR relied on a set of 60 Vbeta primers and 13 Jbeta primers. Method: immunoSEQ multiplex PCR; TCRdb's copy keeps in-frame clones and lacks some. The table lists about 150,000 clones, 60% to 80% of them singletons. The source material was PBMCs. The receptors shown here come from a man aged 25-45 years in good health and CMV-seropositive.

The chain combines TRBV2 with TRBJ2-3; D ambiguous. The CDR3 is 13 residues long. Germline V CDR1 and CDR2: SNHLY, FYNNEI. V dropped 8 bases and J dropped 0 bases, with 9 bases sitting between them. The CDR3: CASSPQSTDTQYF. CDR3 sequence (DNA): TGTGCCAGCTCCCCTCAGAGCACAGATACGCAGTATTTT.

V usage is TRBV19 and J usage is TRBJ2-3; 9 positions agree with TRBD1. The CDR3 consists of 15 residues. Germline CDR1 reads LNHDA; CDR2 reads SQIVND (reference sequence). Trimming removed 5 bases from V and 4 bases from J; junction bases left unmatched: 7. CDR3 coding DNA: TGTGCCAGTAGTCCAAACAGGGGGCGACCAGATACGCAGTATTTT. The encoded protein is CASSPNRGRPDTQYF.

The chain is built from TRBV7-2 and TRBJ2-4, with 13 bases lining up with TRBD2. This CDR3 is 19 amino acids long. Germline lookup yields CDR1 SGHTA and CDR2 FQGNSA. V dropped 3 bases and J dropped 0; count of bases not matched to a gene: 8. Here the CDR3 reads CASSFTSGTSGVAKNIQYF. The CDR3 DNA follows: TGTGCCAGCAGCTTTACTTCCGGGACTAGCGGGGTAGCCAAAAACATTCAGTACTTC. Full variable domain (outside the CDR3, taken from reference TRBV7-2 and TRBJ2-4): GAGVSQSPSNKVTEKGKDVELRCDPISGHTALYWYRQSLGQGLEFLIYFQGNSAPDKSGLPSDRFSAERTGGSVSTLTIQRTQQEDSAVYLCASSFTSGTSGVAKNIQYFGAGTRLSVL.

This clone came up once. The chain couples TRBV19 to TRBJ2-3, with TRBD2 matching 10 bases. Germline V gene lookup returns CDR1 LNHDA and CDR2 SQIVND (reference sequence). V lost 3 bases, J lost 4 bases, and 7 bases stayed unmatched. This CDR3 contains 16 residues. The CDR3, as DNA: TGTGCCAGTAGTATCGAGGTAGCGGGAGGTGCAGATACGCAGTATTTT. Its protein product is CASSIEVAGGADTQYF. Full variable domain (remainder filled in from reference TRBV19 and TRBJ2-3): DGGITQSPKYLFRKEGQNVTLSCEQNLNHDAMYWYRQDPGQGLRLIYYSQIVNDFQKGDIAEGYSVSREKKESFPLTVTSAQKNPTAFYLCASSIEVAGGADTQYFGPGTRLTVL.

This clone was recorded once. The gene calls are TRBV7-6 and TRBJ2-7, with D possibly TRBD1 on 6 matching bases. CDR1 and CDR2 (germline): SGHVS, FNYEAQ. The CDR3 has 12 residues. The V and J ends lost 4 bases and 4 bases respectively, with 8 bases between them. CDR3 sequence reads: CASSSDRYEQYF. As DNA, the CDR3 is TGTGCCAGCAGCTCCGACAGGTACGAGCAGTACTTC.

V is TRBV25-1 and J is TRBJ2-3, with 12 bases fitting TRBD2. This CDR3 is built from 17 residues. The germline gives CDR1 MGHDK, CDR2 SYGVNS. Trimming removed 1 base from V and 2 bases from J; junction bases left unmatched: 4. The DNA of the CDR3 is TGTGCCAGCAGTGAATCTCGGACTAGCGGGAACACAGATACGCAGTATTTT. It is translated as CASSESRTSGNTDTQYF.

The chain carries TRBV27 and TRBJ2-6; tentatively, D is TRBD1 (6 bases). Trimming pared 5 bases from V and 0 bases from J, leaving 11 bases between. The CDR3 spans 16 residues. Per germline, CDR1 MNHEY and CDR2 SMNVEV (reference sequence). CDR3 residues: CASSPGQRSGANVLTF. CDR3 sequence (DNA): TGTGCCAGCAGTCCGGGACAACGCTCTGGGGCCAACGTCCTGACTTTC.

This sequence joins TRBV5-6 and TRBJ2-7; D call uncertain. Germline CDR1 reads SGHDT; CDR2 reads YYEEEE. This CDR3 spans 16 amino acids. V shed 1 base and J shed 6 bases, with 20 bases lying between them. The chain's CDR3 is CASSLLARKTSPEQYF. Here the CDR3 DNA reads TGTGCCAGCAGCTTGTTAGCTAGAAAGACCTCTCCCGAGCAGTACTTC.

CDR3 bases: TGTGCCAGCAGTGAGGGGGGGACCTACGAGCAGTACTTC. This gives the protein CASSEGGTYEQYF. The V gene is TRBV6-1, the J gene TRBJ2-7; TRBD2 aligns across 7 bases. This CDR3 contains 13 residues. With 3 bases clipped from V and 2 bases from J, the junction kept 1 base outside the gene matches. The germline CDR1 and CDR2 sequences are MNHNS and SASEGT.

V is TRBV28 and J is TRBJ2-7; 9 bases fit TRBD1. The CDR3 covers 15 residues. Germline-derived CDR1 and CDR2 are MDHEN and SYDVKM. Losses at the gene ends were 4 bases for V and 3 bases for J; bases not matched to a gene: 7. CDR3 nucleotides: TGTGCCAGCAGTTCTTCCGGGACAGGGCACTACGAGCAGTACTTC. This translates into CASSSSGTGHYEQYF.

V gene TRBV10-3 combines with J gene TRBJ2-1; 8 bases are a match to TRBD2. CDR1 and CDR2 from the germline V gene are ENHRY and SYGVKD. CDR3 length equals 13 residues. With V trimmed by 7 bases and J by 7 bases, 6 bases remained unmatched. The DNA for the CDR3 is TGTGCCATCATGAGCGGGAGCGCGAATGAGCAGTTCTTC. Encoded protein: CAIMSGSANEQFF.

The rearrangement uses TRBV7-8 and TRBJ1-2, with 10 bases identical to TRBD1. Germline assignment: CDR1 SGHVS and CDR2 FQNEAQ. This CDR3 region has 15 residues. V lost 4 bases and J lost 7; bases outside the gene matches: 9. The CDR3 spells CASSSLGQGVVGYTF. CDR3 coding DNA: TGTGCCAGCAGCTCCCTCGGACAGGGGGTAGTTGGCTACACCTTC.

A word on this clone: The same CDR3 can be traced to other DNA sequences in this sample. CDR3 coding DNA: TGCAGCGCCGGGACAGCCAACACTGAAGCTTTCTTT. Residues: CSAGTANTEAFF. The chain uses TRBV29-1 and TRBJ1-1; 7 nucleotides line up with TRBD1. Germline V gene sequence: CDR1 SQVTM, CDR2 ANQGSEA. V lost 7 bases to trimming and J lost 2 bases; unmatched junction nucleotides: 4. CDR3 size: 12 residues.

There are a few counts of this clone. The rearrangement joins TRBV7-9 to TRBJ2-7, with 10 bases aligning to TRBD1. The germline V gene encodes CDR1 SEHNR and CDR2 FQNEAQ (reference sequence). The CDR3 runs to 14 residues. With 5 bases clipped from V and 6 bases from J, the junction kept 7 bases outside the gene matches. CDR3 nucleotides: TGTGCCAGCAGCCCAGGGGACAGGGGTGGCGAGCAGTACTTC. This encodes CASSPGDRGGEQYF.

With regard to this clone: The same CDR3 arises from other DNA sequences in this sample as well. This chain uses TRBV6-5 with TRBJ1-5; D not resolved. The V and J ends lost 0 bases and 0 bases respectively, with 3 bases between them. Germline V gene lookup returns CDR1 MNHEY and CDR2 SVGAGI. The CDR3 loop spans 14 amino acids. In nucleotides, the CDR3 is TGTGCCAGCAGTTACTCGTATAGCAATCAGCCCCAGCATTTT. Amino acid sequence: CASSYSYSNQPQHF.